These 9 T cell receptor beta chains were all obtained from the same sample, sequenced in a study of blood T cell repertoires in COVID-19 (dated by TCRdb to 2018 to 2020). The library was obtained by the immunoSEQ multiplex PCR assay. TCRdb took this table from immuneACCESS and kept in-frame rearrangements with V and J called. Such tables lack part of the clones; where checked against another copy, unresolved V genes explain under half of the gap, and the rest is unexplained. This sample has approximately 100,000 clones in its table, and roughly 90% of those were observed once. The leading ten clones occupy around 4.3% of the sample. Sequenced input: peripheral blood. The receptor set was obtained from a human donor with COVID-19, enrolled during active disease. The donor label of this sample is uncertain.

This clone appeared a few times. The chain has TRBV6-5 and TRBJ1-2, with D tentatively TRBD1 (5 bases). CDR1 and CDR2 from the germline V gene are MNHEY and SVGAGI. V lost 5 bases and J 12 bases, leaving 19 bases between the germline ends. The CDR3 runs to 13 residues. The CDR3 here is CASSRPAGGENTF. The CDR3 coding sequence is TGTGCCAGCAGTAGACCCGCGGGGGGGGAGAACACCTTC.

Here the CDR3 DNA reads TGCGCCAGCAGCTTTCGGGGAAGGGCTGAGGGGGCGGACTATGGCTACACCTTC. Residues: CASSFRGRAEGADYGYTF. The chain employs TRBV5-1 and TRBJ1-2; 7 nucleotides match TRBD1. CDR3 size: 18 residues. J was trimmed by 3 bases and V by 2 bases; bases with no gene match: 16. From germline, CDR1 is SGHRS and CDR2 YFSETQ. Looking up the rest from reference TRBV5-1 and TRBJ1-2 gives the full variable domain: KAGVTQTPRYLIKTRGQQVTLSCSPISGHRSVSWYQQTPGQGLQFLFEYFSETQRNKGNFPGRFSGRQFSNSRSEMNVSTLELGDSALYLCASSFRGRAEGADYGYTFGSGTRLTVV.

V usage is TRBV28 and J usage is TRBJ1-1; D perhaps matches TRBD1 (5 bases). Germline V CDR1 and CDR2: MDHEN, SYDVKM. This CDR3 contains 11 residues. With 6 bases removed from V and 11 bases from J, the gap between germline ends came to 13 bases. The CDR3 DNA reads TGTGCCAGCAGATCAGGGTATATGGCTTTCTTT. As protein: CASRSGYMAFF.

The chain couples TRBV27 to TRBJ1-2; 8 bases agree with TRBD1. Germline CDR1 reads MNHEY; CDR2 reads SMNVEV (reference sequence). J gave up 8 bases and V 4 bases, and 6 bases lay outside the gene matches. This CDR3 is built from 13 residues. The DNA of the CDR3 is TGTGCCAGCAGTTCGACAGGGGTGGGCGGCTACACCTTC. This sequence encodes CASSSTGVGGYTF.

The chain recombines TRBV24-1 with TRBJ1-5; 7 bases align to TRBD1. CDR3 length equals 16 residues. Trimming removed 2 bases from V and 3 bases from J; junction bases left unmatched: 6. CDR1 is KGHDR and CDR2 is SFDVKD in the germline V gene. The CDR3 bases are TGTGCCACCAGTGATTCCGACAGGGCCCTCAATCAGCCCCAGCATTTT. The encoded protein is CATSDSDRALNQPQHF.

The J gene is TRBJ1-2, the V gene TRBV3-1 (or the pseudogene TRBV3-2); 7 nucleotides align to TRBD1. CDR3 length: 14 amino acids. The junction had 6 bases not matched to a gene; V was cut back by 0 bases and J by 8 bases. Germline CDR1 is LGHDT and CDR2 is YNNKEL (reference sequence). As DNA, the CDR3 is TGTGCCAGCAGCCAAGATCAGACAGGGTGGGGCTACACCTTC. This translates into CASSQDQTGWGYTF.

This clone was counted a single time. The rearrangement links TRBV5-4 to TRBJ1-3; D might be TRBD1 (6 bases). CDR1 and CDR2 from the germline V gene are SGHNT and YYREEE (reference sequence). The CDR3 extends over 18 amino acids. V lost 0 bases and J 1 base, leaving 17 bases between the germline ends. The CDR3 protein is CASSLGGGGLRSGNTIYF. The CDR3, as DNA: TGTGCCAGCAGCTTGGGAGGTGGGGGCTTGAGGTCTGGAAACACCATATATTTT.

This chain joins TRBV7-9 and TRBJ1-5; TRBD1 might be the D (5 bases). CDR3 length: 17 residues. From germline, CDR1 is SEHNR and CDR2 FQNEAQ (reference sequence). Between the trimmed V and J ends, which lost 1 base and 3 bases, there was a span of 16 bases. CDR3 DNA: TGTGCCAGCAGCTTAGGCGATGTCAGGGCCCCCAATCAGCCCCAGCATTTT. This translates into CASSLGDVRAPNQPQHF.

The V call is TRBV5-4, the J call TRBJ1-1; tentatively, D is TRBD1 (5 bases). V lost 3 bases and J lost 4, with 19 bases in between. From germline, CDR1 is SGHNT and CDR2 YYREEE (reference sequence). CDR3 length: 16 residues. CDR3 amino acids: CASSSVGGLEATEAFF. CDR3 coding DNA: TGTGCCAGCAGCTCGGTTGGGGGACTGGAGGCCACTGAAGCTTTCTTT. Supplemented by reference TRBV5-4 and TRBJ1-1, the full variable domain reads ETGVTQSPTHLIKTRGQQVTLRCSSQSGHNTVSWYQQALGQGPQFIFQYYREEENGRGNFPPRFSGLQFPNYSSELNVNALELDDSALYLCASSSVGGLEATEAFFGQGTRLTVV.